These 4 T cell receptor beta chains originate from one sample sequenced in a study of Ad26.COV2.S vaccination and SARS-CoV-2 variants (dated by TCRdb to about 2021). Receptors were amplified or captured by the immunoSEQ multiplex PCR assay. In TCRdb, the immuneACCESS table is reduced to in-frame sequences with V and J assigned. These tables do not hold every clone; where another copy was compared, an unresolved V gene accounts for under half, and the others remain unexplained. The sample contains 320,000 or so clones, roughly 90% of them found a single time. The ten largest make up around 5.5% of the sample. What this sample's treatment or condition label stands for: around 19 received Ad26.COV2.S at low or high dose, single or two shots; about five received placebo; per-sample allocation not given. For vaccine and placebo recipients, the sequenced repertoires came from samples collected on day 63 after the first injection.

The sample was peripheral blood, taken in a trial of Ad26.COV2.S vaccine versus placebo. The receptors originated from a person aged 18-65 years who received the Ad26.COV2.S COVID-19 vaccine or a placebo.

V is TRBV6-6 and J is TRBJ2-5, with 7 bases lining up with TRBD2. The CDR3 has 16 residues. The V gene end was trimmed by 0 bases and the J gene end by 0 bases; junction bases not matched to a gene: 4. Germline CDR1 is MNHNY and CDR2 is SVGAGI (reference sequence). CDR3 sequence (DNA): TGTGCCAGCAGTTACTCCGGGACTACTGACCAAGAGACCCAGTACTTC. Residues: CASSYSGTTDQETQYF.

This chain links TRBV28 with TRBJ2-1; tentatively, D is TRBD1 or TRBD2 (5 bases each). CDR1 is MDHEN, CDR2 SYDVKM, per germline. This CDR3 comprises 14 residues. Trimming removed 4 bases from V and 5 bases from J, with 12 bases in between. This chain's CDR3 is CASSSRGPHNEQFF. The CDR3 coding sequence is TGTGCCAGCAGTTCCCGGGGACCGCACAATGAGCAGTTCTTC.

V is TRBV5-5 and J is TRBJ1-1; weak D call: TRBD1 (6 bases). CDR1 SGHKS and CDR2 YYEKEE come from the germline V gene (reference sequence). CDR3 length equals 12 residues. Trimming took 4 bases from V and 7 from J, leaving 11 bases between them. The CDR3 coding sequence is TGTGCCAGCAGCCAAGGGGACATTGAAGCTTTCTTT. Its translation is CASSQGDIEAFF.

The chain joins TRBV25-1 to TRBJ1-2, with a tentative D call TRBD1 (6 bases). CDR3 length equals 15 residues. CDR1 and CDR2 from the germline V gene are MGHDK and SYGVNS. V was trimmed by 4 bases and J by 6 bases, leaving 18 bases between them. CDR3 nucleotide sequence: TGTGCCAGCAGTGGCCGTTTCCGGGGGCCTGATGGCTACACCTTC. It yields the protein CASSGRFRGPDGYTF.